The 25 T cell receptor beta chains presented below share a single source sample, sequenced in a study of identical twins. TCRdb fed the 5' RACE reads into MiXCR, producing one record per CDR3 protein. The sample lists about 240,000 distinct CDR3 sequences; 7% to 8.5% were seen once. The same data also went into a second study, on yellow fever vaccine responses in identical twins.

The sample was CD8+ T cells sorted from blood. These receptor sequences come from a woman under 30 in good health.

Judged by abundance, this clonotype is large. The chain recombines TRBV10-1 with TRBJ2-5; 7 nucleotides align to TRBD2. V was pared by 2 bases and J by 2 bases, with 5 bases of the junction left unmatched. This CDR3 region has 15 residues. The V gene's germline CDR1 is WNHNN and CDR2 SYGVQD (reference sequence). CDR3 amino acids: CASSEGVSGQETQYF. CDR3 nucleotide sequence: TGCGCCAGCAGTGAGGGGGTTAGCGGGCAAGAGACCCAGTACTTC.

The V gene is TRBV2, the J gene TRBJ2-7; TRBD2 aligns across 12 bases. With V trimmed by 3 bases and J by 2 bases, 2 bases remained unmatched. CDR3 size: 15 residues. The germline V gene encodes CDR1 SNHLY and CDR2 FYNNEI. CDR3 region: CASSDSSGRAYEQYF. The CDR3 DNA is TGTGCCAGCAGTGACTCTAGCGGGAGGGCCTACGAGCAGTACTTC.

This clonotype was seen at least ten times. The chain carries TRBV10-1 and TRBJ1-1; 8 nucleotides line up with TRBD1. This CDR3 region has 13 residues. The ends lost 2 bases at V and 12 bases at J; junction bases unmatched: 8. Germline V lookup: CDR1 WNHNN, CDR2 SYGVQD (reference sequence). The CDR3 sequence is CASSESRQGQTFF. The CDR3 region has the DNA TGCGCCAGCAGTGAGAGTCGACAGGGGCAAACTTTCTTT.

This chain connects TRBV14 to TRBJ2-1, with TRBD2 as a possible D gene (6 bases). The CDR3 length is 13 residues. The germline V gene encodes CDR1 SGHDN and CDR2 FVKESK. V was shortened by 10 bases and J by 4 bases, with 14 bases between the two germline ends. CDR3 DNA: TGTGCCACGGCCGGACTACCTTACAATGAGCAGTTCTTC. This gives the protein CATAGLPYNEQFF.

This clonotype was observed a handful of times. The rearrangement joins TRBV2 to TRBJ2-3; D is undetermined. CDR1 is SNHLY and CDR2 is FYNNEI in the germline V gene. The V gene lost 5 bases and the J gene lost 0 bases, with 9 bases spanning the gap. The CDR3 has 14 residues. For the CDR3, the DNA is TGTGCCAGCAGTAGGGAAATTAGCACAGATACGCAGTATTTT. Protein product: CASSREISTDTQYF. Variable domain in full (rest from reference TRBV2 and TRBJ2-3): EPEVTQTPSHQVTQMGQEVILRCVPISNHLYFYWYRQILGQKVEFLVSFYNNEISEKSEIFDDQFSVERPDGSNFTLKIRSTKLEDSAMYFCASSREISTDTQYFGPGTRLTVL.

This rearrangement joins TRBV5-1 to TRBJ2-3; possibly TRBD2 for D (5 bases). V dropped 0 bases and J dropped 5 bases, with 16 bases sitting between them. CDR1 is SGHRS, CDR2 YFSETQ, per germline. The CDR3 is made up of 16 amino acids. The DNA of the CDR3 is TGCGCCAGCAGCTTGGGTTGGGGAGCGGTTGGAGATACGCAGTATTTT. Amino acid sequence: CASSLGWGAVGDTQYF. Complete variable domain (other parts from reference TRBV5-1 and TRBJ2-3): KAGVTQTPRYLIKTRGQQVTLSCSPISGHRSVSWYQQTPGQGLQFLFEYFSETQRNKGNFPGRFSGRQFSNSRSEMNVSTLELGDSALYLCASSLGWGAVGDTQYFGPGTRLTVL.

On this clonotype itself: Sequence at one end of the junction differs from germline and may be a read error. The chain joins TRBV27 to TRBJ2-1, with D hard to call. This CDR3 has 13 amino acids. In germline, CDR1 is MNHEY, CDR2 SMNVEV (reference sequence). The CDR3 nucleotides are TGTGTCAGCAGTTTAACCCCCATCAATGAGCAGTTCTTC. Translated, it gives CVSSLTPINEQFF.

This clonotype was counted ten times or more. The chain combines TRBV7-9 with TRBJ1-1; a weak D match, TRBD1 (5 bases). The CDR3 has 15 residues. V was shortened by 0 bases and J by 4 bases, with 12 bases between the two germline ends. CDR1 is SEHNR and CDR2 is FQNEAQ in the germline V gene (reference sequence). The CDR3 sequence is CASSLAQGQITEAFF. In nucleotides, the CDR3 is TGTGCCAGCAGCTTAGCGCAAGGACAAATCACTGAAGCTTTCTTT. Filled out from reference TRBV7-9 and TRBJ1-1, the complete variable domain reads DTGVSQNPRHKITKRGQNVTFRCDPISEHNRLYWYRQTLGQGPEFLTYFQNEAQLEKSRLLSDRFSAERPKGSFSTLEIQRTEQGDSAMYLCASSLAQGQITEAFFGQGTRLTVV.

This sequence joins TRBV11-1 and TRBJ1-2; D gene uncertain. CDR1 and CDR2 from the germline V gene are SGHAT and FQDESV (reference sequence). V gave up 3 bases and J gave up 6 bases, with 11 bases separating them. This CDR3 contains 13 residues. CDR3 region: CASSLRPLDGYTF. DNA of the CDR3: TGTGCCAGCAGCTTGAGACCCCTCGATGGCTACACCTTC.

This clonotype was seen only a few times. The chain links TRBV4-1 to TRBJ2-1; no definite D call. The CDR3 covers 12 residues. Germline CDR1 MGHRA, CDR2 YSYEKL. The V end was cut by 0 bases, the J end by 8 bases, with 5 bases between. The CDR3 coding sequence is TGCGCCAGCAGCCAAGATTCGGATGAGCAGTTCTTC. As protein: CASSQDSDEQFF.

There are a few counts of this clonotype. V and J are TRBV6-1 and TRBJ1-4; D ambiguous. Trimming stripped 5 bases from V and 8 bases from J, with 15 bases between. CDR1 is MNHNS, CDR2 SASEGT, per germline. The CDR3 has 14 amino acids. The CDR3 loop reads CASSPVEAGEKLFF. CDR3 DNA: TGTGCCAGCAGTCCGGTGGAGGCTGGGGAAAAACTGTTTTTT.

This clonotype came up a few times. CDR3 nucleotides: TGTGCCAGCAGGACACAGAACACTGAAGCTTTCTTT. Translating gives CASRTQNTEAFF. The chain carries TRBV11-1 and TRBJ1-1; D remains ambiguous. CDR3 length equals 12 residues. Deletions cut 6 bases from V and 1 base from J, with 6 bases between. Germline V gives CDR1 SGHAT, CDR2 FQDESV (reference sequence).

The J gene is TRBJ1-5, the V gene TRBV2; D is uncertain. The CDR3 has 15 amino acids. V dropped 3 bases and J dropped 0 bases, with 9 bases sitting between them. Germline V CDR1 and CDR2: SNHLY, FYNNEI. In DNA form, the CDR3 reads TGTGCCAGCAGTGATCTTCAAAATAGCAATCAGCCCCAGCATTTT. Its protein is CASSDLQNSNQPQHF.

This clonotype occurred many times. The CDR3 nucleotides are TGCGCCAGCAGCCAAGATACCGCTGGTGGCTACACCTTC. Translated, it gives CASSQDTAGGYTF. This chain uses TRBV4-1 with TRBJ1-2; no firm D call. V gave up 0 bases and J gave up 7 bases, with 9 bases separating them. This CDR3 spans 13 amino acids. CDR1 and CDR2 from the germline V gene are MGHRA and YSYEKL.

This clonotype was observed many times. The rearrangement uses TRBV7-9 and TRBJ1-6; no clear D. In germline, CDR1 is SEHNR, CDR2 FQNEAQ (reference sequence). The CDR3 consists of 16 residues. Trimming took off 1 base at V and 7 bases at J, with 14 bases between the two ends. This chain's CDR3 is CASSLGAGSRNSPLHF. CDR3 nucleotides: TGTGCCAGCAGCTTAGGTGCGGGATCGAGGAATTCACCCCTCCACTTT.

The rearrangement uses TRBV12-3 or TRBV12-4 and TRBJ1-2; 7 bases match TRBD1. The CDR3 contains 13 residues. J was trimmed by 6 bases and V by 6 bases; bases with no gene match: 7. CDR3 in amino acids: CASRQIQGNGYTF. CDR3 in DNA: TGTGCCAGCAGGCAGATACAGGGGAATGGCTACACCTTC.

This clonotype has at least ten counts. This chain connects TRBV24-1 to TRBJ2-2; 7 bases are shared with TRBD1. Trimming took 1 base from V and 3 from J; bases not matched to a gene: 1. CDR3 length: 15 residues. Looked up from germline, CDR1 is KGHDR and CDR2 is SFDVKD. CDR3 in DNA: TGTGCCACCAGTGATTTAACAGGGGACACCGGGGAGCTGTTTTTT. Encoded protein: CATSDLTGDTGELFF.

This clonotype has a count of ten or more. The DNA of the CDR3 is TGTGCCAGCAGCCTCCCCGTGAGGGGAGGCAGGGGTTCGGGCACTGAAGCTTTCTTT. Protein product: CASSLPVRGGRGSGTEAFF. V gene TRBV11-1 combines with J gene TRBJ1-1, with D possibly being TRBD1 (6 bases). The germline V gene encodes CDR1 SGHAT and CDR2 FQDESV (reference sequence). This CDR3 has 19 amino acids. Trimming shortened V by 5 bases and J by 4 bases, and 29 bases separated the two germline ends.

V gene TRBV11-1 combines with J gene TRBJ2-1; 10 positions agree with TRBD2. Per germline, CDR1 SGHAT and CDR2 FQDESV (reference sequence). The V gene end was trimmed by 5 bases and the J gene end by 8 bases; junction bases not matched to a gene: 21. This CDR3 has 19 residues. CDR3 sequence (DNA): TGTGCCAGCAGCACCCCGGACAGGATCAGCGGGAGGGGGAAAGATGAGCAGTTCTTC. It is translated as CASSTPDRISGRGKDEQFF.

The V call is TRBV6-1, the J call TRBJ2-2, with no clear D. The V and J ends lost 8 bases and 0 bases respectively, with 13 bases between them. The CDR3 totals 15 residues. Per the germline V gene, CDR1 is MNHNS and CDR2 is SASEGT. For the CDR3, the DNA is TGTGCCAGCTCCCTCGTTACGGCGAACACCGGGGAGCTGTTTTTT. This sequence encodes CASSLVTANTGELFF.

This clonotype was counted a few times. The J gene is TRBJ1-1, the V gene TRBV2; TRBD1 is a possible D gene (5 bases). V was pared by 2 bases and J by 1 base, with 8 bases between. The germline gives CDR1 SNHLY, CDR2 FYNNEI. This CDR3 comprises 14 residues. The chain's CDR3 is CASSELTENTEAFF. The DNA of the CDR3 is TGTGCCAGCAGTGAATTGACAGAGAACACTGAAGCTTTCTTT.

The chain is built from TRBV20-1 and TRBJ1-1, with 7 bases fitting TRBD1. The CDR3 covers 14 residues. The V gene end was trimmed by 3 bases and the J gene end by 1 base; junction bases not matched to a gene: 5. The germline V gene has CDR1 DFQATT and CDR2 SNEGSKA (reference sequence). CDR3 coding DNA: TGCAGTGCTAGCAACAGGGGTGAGAACACTGAAGCTTTCTTT. This sequence encodes CSASNRGENTEAFF.

The rearrangement uses TRBV2 and TRBJ2-2, with TRBD1 matching 10 bases. Germline V lookup: CDR1 SNHLY, CDR2 FYNNEI. The trim removed 6 bases at V and 7 bases at J, leaving 8 bases unmatched. The length of the CDR3 is 15 residues. CDR3 nucleotides: TGTGCCAGCAGCCCCGACAGGGGGCGGATCGGGGAGCTGTTTTTT. Its protein product is CASSPDRGRIGELFF.

This clonotype was recorded at least ten times. The rearrangement uses TRBV12-3 or TRBV12-4 and TRBJ1-1; D gene uncertain. Trimming stripped 6 bases from V and 0 bases from J, with 11 bases between. CDR3 size: 14 residues. CDR3 DNA sequence: TGTGCCAGCAGACCCAGTGGGATGAACACTGAAGCTTTCTTT. It encodes CASRPSGMNTEAFF.

This clonotype was detected many times. The J gene is TRBJ2-5, the V gene TRBV12-3 or TRBV12-4; 7 bases are shared with TRBD2. The CDR3 is 14 amino acids. With V trimmed by 3 bases and J by 5 bases, 6 bases remained unmatched. CDR3 nucleotides: TGTGCCAGCAGTTTGGGCACTAGCGCTGAGACCCAGTACTTC. Its protein is CASSLGTSAETQYF.